The TCR beta chain under discussion was sequenced for a study of graft-versus-host responses after intestinal transplantation. A word on this clone: The antigen remains unidentified.

J gave up 7 bases and V 3 bases, and 14 bases lay outside the gene matches. Per germline, CDR1 MNHNS and CDR2 SASEGT. This CDR3 region has 17 residues. The repertoire was sequenced with immunoSEQ multiplex PCR; TCRdb's copy has only in-frame clones and lacks some. The sample records 62,000 or so clones, roughly nine tenths being singletons. Study-level points and caveats: Among circulating GvH clones, peak levels were associated with early post-transplant declines in HvG clones.

The chain uses TRBV6-1 and TRBJ1-5, with TRBD1 matching over 8 bases. The material sequenced was unstimulated CD8+ T cells sorted from spleen or lymph node cells, taken before transplant. The sequence came from a human donor who was the organ donor for an intestinal transplant. The CDR3 is CASSDNHWTGIMQPQHF. For the CDR3, the DNA is TGTGCCAGCAGTGACAACCACTGGACAGGGATTATGCAGCCCCAGCATTTT.